This TCR beta chain is from a study of human T cells and chemical hapten exposure. Study results and limitations: No shift was seen in TCRs above 1 in 1000 frequency with DPC sensitization.

The germline V gene has CDR1 GTSNPN and CDR2 SVGIG (reference sequence). The CDR3 contains 12 residues. V shed 0 bases and J shed 9 bases, with 9 bases lying between them. One entry per CDR3 protein results from TCRdb running MiXCR on the RACE reads. The sample contains 85,000 to 95,000 distinct CDR3 sequences, approximately 9% of which appear only once. Regarding time point: healthy volunteer bleed at 2 weeks. Blood, whole and unfractionated, served as the source for total RNA extraction. With respect to this clonotype: No antigen is known for it.

The chain carries TRBV30 and TRBJ2-1, with a tentative D call TRBD1 (5 bases). This receptor was obtained from a female donor in good health. Some clones in this sample may be carry-over from other donors' samples. Sequencing was done on a sample of whole blood. CDR3 loop: CAWSVGVVEQFF. The CDR3 DNA reads TGTGCCTGGAGTGTAGGGGTTGTTGAGCAGTTCTTC.